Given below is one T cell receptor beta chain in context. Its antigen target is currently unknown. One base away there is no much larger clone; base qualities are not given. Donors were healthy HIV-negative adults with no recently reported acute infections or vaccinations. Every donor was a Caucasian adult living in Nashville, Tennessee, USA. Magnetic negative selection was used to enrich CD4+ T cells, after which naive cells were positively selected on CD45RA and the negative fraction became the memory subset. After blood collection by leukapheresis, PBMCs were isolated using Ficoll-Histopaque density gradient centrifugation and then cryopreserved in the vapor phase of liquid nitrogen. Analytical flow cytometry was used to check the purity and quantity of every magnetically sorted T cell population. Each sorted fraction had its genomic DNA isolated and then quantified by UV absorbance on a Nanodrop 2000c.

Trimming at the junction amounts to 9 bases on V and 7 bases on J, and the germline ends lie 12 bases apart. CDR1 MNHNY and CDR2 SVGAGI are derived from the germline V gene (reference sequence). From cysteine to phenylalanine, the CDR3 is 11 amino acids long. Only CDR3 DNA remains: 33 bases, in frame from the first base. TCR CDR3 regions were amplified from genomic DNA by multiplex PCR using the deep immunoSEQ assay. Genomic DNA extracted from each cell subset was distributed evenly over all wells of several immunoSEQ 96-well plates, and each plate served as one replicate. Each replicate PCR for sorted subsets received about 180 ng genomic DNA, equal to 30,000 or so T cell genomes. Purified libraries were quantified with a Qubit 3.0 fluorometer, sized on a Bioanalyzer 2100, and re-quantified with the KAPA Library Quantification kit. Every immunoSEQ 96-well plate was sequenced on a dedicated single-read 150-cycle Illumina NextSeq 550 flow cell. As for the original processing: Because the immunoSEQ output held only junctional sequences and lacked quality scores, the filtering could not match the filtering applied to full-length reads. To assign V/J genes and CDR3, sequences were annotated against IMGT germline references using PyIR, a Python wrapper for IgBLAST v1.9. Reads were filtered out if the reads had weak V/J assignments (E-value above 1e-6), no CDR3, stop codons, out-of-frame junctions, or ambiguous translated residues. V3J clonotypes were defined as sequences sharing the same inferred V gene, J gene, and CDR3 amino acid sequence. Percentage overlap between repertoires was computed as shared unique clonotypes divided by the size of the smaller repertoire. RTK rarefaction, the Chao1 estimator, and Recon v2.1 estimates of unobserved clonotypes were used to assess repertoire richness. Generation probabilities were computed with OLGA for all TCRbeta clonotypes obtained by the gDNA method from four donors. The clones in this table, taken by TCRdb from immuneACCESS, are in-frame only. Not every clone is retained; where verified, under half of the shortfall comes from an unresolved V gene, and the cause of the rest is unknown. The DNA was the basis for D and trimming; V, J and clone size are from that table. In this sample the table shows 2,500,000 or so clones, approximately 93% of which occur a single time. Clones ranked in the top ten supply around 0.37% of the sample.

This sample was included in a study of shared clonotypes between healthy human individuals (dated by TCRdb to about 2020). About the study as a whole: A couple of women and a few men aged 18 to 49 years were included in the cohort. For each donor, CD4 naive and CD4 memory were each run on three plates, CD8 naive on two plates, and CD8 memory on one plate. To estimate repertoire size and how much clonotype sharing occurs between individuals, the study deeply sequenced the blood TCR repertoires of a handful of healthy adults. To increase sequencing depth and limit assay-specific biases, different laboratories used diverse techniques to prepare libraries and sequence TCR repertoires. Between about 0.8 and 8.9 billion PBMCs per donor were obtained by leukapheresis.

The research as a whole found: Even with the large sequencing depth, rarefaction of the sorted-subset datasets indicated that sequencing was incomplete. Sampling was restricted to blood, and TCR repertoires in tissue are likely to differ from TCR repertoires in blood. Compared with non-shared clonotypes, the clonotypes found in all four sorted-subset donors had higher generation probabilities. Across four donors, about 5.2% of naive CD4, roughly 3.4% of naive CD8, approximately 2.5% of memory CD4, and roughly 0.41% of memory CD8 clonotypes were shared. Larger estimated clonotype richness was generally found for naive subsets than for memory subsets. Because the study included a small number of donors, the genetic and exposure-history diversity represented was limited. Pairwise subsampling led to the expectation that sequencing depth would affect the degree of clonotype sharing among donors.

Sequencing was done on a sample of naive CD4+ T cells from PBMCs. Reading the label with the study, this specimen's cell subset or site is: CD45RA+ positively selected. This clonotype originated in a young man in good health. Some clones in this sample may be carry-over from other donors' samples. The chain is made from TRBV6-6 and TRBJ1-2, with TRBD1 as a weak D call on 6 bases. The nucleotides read TGTGCCAGTGGGGGCAGGCTTGGCTACACCTTC. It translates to CASGGRLGYTF.